The entry below gives a single T cell receptor beta chain sequence along with its context. Its antigen remains undetermined. Sequencing used an Illumina HiSeq 2000. The TCR beta cDNA libraries were made using 5'RACE template switching, a step that added both a universal primer site and unique molecular identifiers. Priming for cDNA synthesis came from the TCR beta constant segment, and two successive PCR amplification steps followed. The authors processed their data as follows. MIGEC was used to demultiplex reads and group the reads by UMI, and MiTCR was used to assemble and quantify clonotypes. Only TCR cDNA sequences supported by at least two reads were kept to exclude erroneous sequences. The tcR package was used for downstream repertoire analysis, and clonotypes were matched between fractions using CDR3 nucleotide sequence together with V segment. Antigen specificity was annotated against VDJdb with VDJmatch, allowing one amino acid substitution in CDR3. TCRdb reprocessed the reads; each CDR3 protein sequence makes one entry, and DNA is unavailable. None of the V and J calls come from the authors' own analysis; TCRdb made them. The record for this sample contains 450,000 to 600,000 distinct CDR3 sequences. Together, the top ten hold around 4% of the sample.

The CDR3 has 15 amino acids, counting the end cysteine and phenylalanine. A DNA sequence was not provided. Based on the germline V gene, the CDR1 and CDR2 sequences are KGHSY and FQNENV. HCMV-specific IgG was detected in serum with a commercial ELISA kit to determine HCMV serostatus. Ficoll density gradient centrifugation was used to isolate peripheral blood mononuclear cells from blood. The source of the sample is a study of T cells expressing NK-cell markers (dated by TCRdb to about 2020). General notes on the study: Three sorted T-cell subsets (CD3+CD56+NKG2C+, CD3+CD56+NKG2C- and CD3+CD56-NKG2C+) from 7 to 9 donors had their TCR beta-chain repertoires profiled. Libraries were sequenced as 2 x 150 bp reads on Illumina HiSeq 2000/2500, MiSeq or NextSeq. All eight donors whose samples were sequenced were randomly selected healthy volunteers, three of them men and five women. Among the eight sequenced donors, only one was HCMV-seronegative, while the other seven were HCMV-seropositive.

Results the study describes overall, beyond this receptor: Whether the expanded NKG2C-expressing T cell clones were specific for HCMV antigens remained unclear. Those dominant clonotypes were again the most abundant among CD3+CD56-NKG2C+ cells in a handful of donors, at about 25-60.1%. In several donors, the dominant CD3+CD56+NKG2C+ clonotypes were found to rank among the top 10 CD8+ clonotypes and to make up 1.0-7.0% of CD8+ T cells.

Sequencing was performed on blood T cells: a sorted CD56 or NKG2C T cell subset, CD4+ or CD8+ T cells, or bulk PBMC T cells (not recorded which). This chain joins TRBV16 to TRBJ2-6. This TCR was recovered from a man between 18 and 35 years old in good health. Donor details come from another sample of the same person, matched by shared clones. The CDR3: CASSQSGRGANVLTF.